The 21 T cell receptor beta chains presented below share a single source sample, sequenced in a study of vaccination effects on CD4 cells after COVID-19. Clones were read by immunoSEQ multiplex PCR, and TCRdb kept only the in-frame ones, dropping some. The sample has tens of thousands of clones; under 85% are singletons. Investigators separated out CD4+ T cells once around 10 days of culture had passed. What these receptors recognize is not known. The sample here was CD4+ T cells from PBMCs cultured without peptide, taken before COVID-19 vaccination. The receptors stem from a human donor who received a COVID-19 vaccine.

J is TRBJ2-2 and V is TRBV7-2; 10 bases map to TRBD2. V shed 1 base, J shed 4 bases, and the junction held 9 bases outside the gene matches. Germline assignment: CDR1 SGHTA and CDR2 FQGNSA. There are 18 residues in the CDR3. CDR3 sequence: CASSLGLVAGGRTGELFF. The CDR3 bases are TGTGCCAGCAGCTTAGGCTTGGTAGCGGGGGGTCGCACCGGGGAGCTGTTTTTT.

The chain recombines TRBV2 with TRBJ1-2; 7 positions agree with TRBD1. The CDR3 is 13 amino acids. V lost 3 bases, J lost 5 bases, and 3 bases stayed unmatched. CDR1 SNHLY and CDR2 FYNNEI come from the germline V gene. CDR3 region: CASSDDREYGYTF. CDR3 DNA: TGTGCCAGCAGTGATGACAGGGAGTATGGCTACACCTTC.

The chain carries TRBV5-1 and TRBJ2-3; D remains unclear. The CDR3 covers 14 residues. The V end lost 1 base, the J end lost 0 bases, and 6 bases lay between the germline ends. Germline CDR1 is SGHRS and CDR2 is YFSETQ. Here the CDR3 DNA reads TGCGCCAGCAGCTTGACGACTAGCACAGATACGCAGTATTTT. This gives the protein CASSLTTSTDTQYF.

This clone has a handful of counts. The V gene is TRBV5-5, the J gene TRBJ1-2; 10 bases fit TRBD1. V lost 4 bases, J lost 2 bases, and 2 bases stayed unmatched. Germline CDR1 SGHKS, CDR2 YYEKEE (reference sequence). The CDR3 sequence is 14 residues long. Here the CDR3 DNA reads TGTGCCAGCAGCGCGACAGGGGGCAACTATGGCTACACCTTC. It specifies CASSATGGNYGYTF.

This clone showed up just a few times. This chain's CDR3 is CASQRRDRGANTEAFF. CDR3 DNA sequence: TGTGCCAGCCAGCGCCGGGACAGAGGGGCGAACACTGAAGCTTTCTTT. This chain connects TRBV5-8 to TRBJ1-1, with 7 bases matching TRBD1. Per the germline V gene, CDR1 is SGHTS and CDR2 is YDEGEE. The CDR3 length is 16 residues. V was clipped by 7 bases and J by 1 base; unmatched bases: 13.

J is TRBJ2-7 and V is TRBV11-2; D is unresolved. The V end was cut by 1 base, the J end by 0 bases, with 10 bases between. Germline CDR1 and CDR2: SGHAT and FQNNGV. This CDR3 has 15 amino acids. CDR3: CASSLGMGYSYEQYF. CDR3 nucleotides: TGTGCCAGCAGCTTAGGTATGGGCTACTCCTACGAGCAGTACTTC.

This chain joins TRBV6-6 and TRBJ2-1; maybe TRBD1 (6 bases). CDR3 length: 12 residues. The V gene's germline CDR1 is MNHNY and CDR2 SVGAGI (reference sequence). Deletions cut 6 bases from V and 9 bases from J, with 12 bases between. The CDR3 sequence: CASSMTRGEQFF. The CDR3 DNA follows: TGTGCCAGCAGCATGACCAGGGGTGAGCAGTTCTTC.

This clone was seen just once. The genes are TRBV19 and TRBJ2-1; 9 bases line up with TRBD2. Germline V gene sequence: CDR1 LNHDA, CDR2 SQIVND (reference sequence). The CDR3 is 15 amino acids. With V trimmed by 8 bases and J by 9 bases, 14 bases remained unmatched. The chain's CDR3 is CASSAGGPSFREQFF. CDR3 sequence (DNA): TGTGCCAGTTCGGCGGGAGGGCCTTCATTCCGTGAGCAGTTCTTC.

The chain couples TRBV6-5 to TRBJ2-1, with D possibly TRBD2 on 5 matching bases. With 11 bases removed from V and 1 base from J, the gap between germline ends came to 9 bases. This CDR3 comprises 12 residues. CDR1 and CDR2 (germline): MNHEY, SVGAGI. For the CDR3, the DNA is TGTGCCGCGGGCCGATCCTACAATGAGCAGTTCTTC. Protein sequence: CAAGRSYNEQFF.

A note on this clone: This same CDR3 is encoded by further DNA sequences in the sample. The CDR3 nucleotides read TGTGCCAGCAGCTTAGCAGGGACCTACGAGCAGTACTTC. Translating it yields CASSLAGTYEQYF. The rearrangement uses TRBV11-2 and TRBJ2-7, with D maybe TRBD1 (5 bases). The V gene's germline CDR1 is SGHAT and CDR2 FQNNGV. CDR3 length: 13 residues. V lost 1 base to trimming and J lost 2 bases, with 6 bases between them.

V and J are TRBV6-5 and TRBJ1-5; 7 nucleotides match TRBD1. The junction had 9 bases not matched to a gene; V was cut back by 10 bases and J by 6 bases. This CDR3 spans 13 amino acids. The germline V gene has CDR1 MNHEY and CDR2 SVGAGI. The CDR3 DNA is TGTGCCATCGGGACAGAAATAAGTCAGCCCCAGCATTTT. Its translation is CAIGTEISQPQHF.

The chain employs TRBV5-6 and TRBJ2-3; D remains unclear. Trimming pared 0 bases from V and 0 bases from J, leaving 2 bases between. This CDR3 contains 13 residues. From germline, CDR1 is SGHDT and CDR2 YYEEEE. For the CDR3, the DNA is TGTGCCAGCAGCTTGGGGAGCACAGATACGCAGTATTTT. Translation gives CASSLGSTDTQYF.

The chain couples TRBV30 to TRBJ2-2, with 11 bases aligning to TRBD2. This CDR3 spans 17 amino acids. In germline, CDR1 is GTSNPN, CDR2 SVGIG (reference sequence). The junction had 4 bases not matched to a gene; V was cut back by 0 bases and J by 1 base. The CDR3 DNA reads as TGTGCCTGGAGTGTACGACTAGCGGGGAGGAACACCGGGGAGCTGTTTTTT. It yields the protein CAWSVRLAGRNTGELFF.

This clone was observed a handful of times. The chain employs TRBV4-3 and TRBJ1-1; no definite D call. V lost 3 bases to trimming and J lost 6 bases, with 14 bases between them. CDR1 is LGHNA and CDR2 is YSLEER in the germline V gene. This CDR3 is built from 14 residues. The CDR3 loop reads CASSHSPDGAEAFF. CDR3 in DNA: TGCGCCAGCAGCCACTCTCCCGACGGGGCTGAAGCTTTCTTT.

This sequence joins TRBV10-3 and TRBJ2-1; 7 bases agree with TRBD2. Germline trimming cut 4 bases from V and 4 bases from J; bases unmatched to any gene: 13. The CDR3 runs to 17 residues. The germline gives CDR1 ENHRY, CDR2 SYGVKD. The CDR3 DNA reads TGTGCCATCAGTGGGGATCGGCGGGAGCTCGCGTACAATGAGCAGTTCTTC. This codes for CAISGDRRELAYNEQFF.

This clone was observed a single time. The chain carries TRBV7-2 and TRBJ2-5, with D perhaps TRBD2 (7 bases). CDR1 and CDR2 (germline): SGHTA, FQGNSA. This CDR3 contains 15 residues. V shed 8 bases and J shed 4 bases, with 20 bases lying between them. CDR3 in DNA: TGTGCCAGCCGTTTGGCGGGGGCGCGGGGAGAGACCCAGTACTTC. Translation: CASRLAGARGETQYF.

Concerning this clone itself: This sample includes further DNA sequences coding for the same CDR3. The chain recombines TRBV18 with TRBJ1-2, with a weak D call TRBD1 (6 bases). The V end lost 3 bases, the J end lost 7 bases, and 12 bases lay between the germline ends. Germline assignment: CDR1 KGHSH and CDR2 LQKENI. The CDR3 is made up of 13 amino acids. CDR3 in amino acids: CASSPSDSRGYTF. As DNA, the CDR3 is TGTGCCAGCTCACCTTCGGACAGTCGTGGCTACACCTTC.

The rearrangement uses TRBV7-9 and TRBJ2-5, with 10 positions matching TRBD2. Per the germline V gene, CDR1 is SEHNR and CDR2 is FQNEAQ (reference sequence). The V and J ends lost 5 bases and 4 bases, in that order; junction bases with no gene match: 10. The CDR3 has 16 residues. The CDR3 sequence: CASSPRAGGPRETQYF. CDR3 sequence (DNA): TGTGCCAGCAGCCCCCGAGCGGGGGGGCCGAGAGAGACCCAGTACTTC.

V and J are TRBV19 and TRBJ1-5, with TRBD1 matching 8 bases. Per germline, CDR1 LNHDA and CDR2 SQIVND (reference sequence). This CDR3 is built from 15 residues. V shed 6 bases, J shed 1 base, and the junction held 5 bases outside the gene matches. The CDR3 here is CASRKDRASNQPQHF. The CDR3 coding sequence is TGTGCCAGTAGAAAGGACAGGGCCAGCAATCAGCCCCAGCATTTT.

The CDR3 is CASSESGTSGSDSYNEQFF. The CDR3 DNA follows: TGCGCCAGCAGTGAGTCGGGGACTAGCGGGTCTGACTCCTACAATGAGCAGTTCTTC. V usage is TRBV10-1 and J usage is TRBJ2-1, with 12 bases lining up with TRBD2. Per germline, CDR1 WNHNN and CDR2 SYGVQD (reference sequence). This CDR3 spans 19 amino acids. The V segment lost 0 bases and the J segment 0 bases; nucleotides outside the gene matches: 6.

This sequence joins TRBV28 and TRBJ1-1, with D maybe TRBD1 (5 bases). Germline values: CDR1 MDHEN, CDR2 SYDVKM. V gave up 5 bases and J gave up 5 bases, with 24 bases separating them. The CDR3 is 17 residues long. The chain's CDR3 is CASSPPTYRGDGTEAFF. In DNA form, the CDR3 reads TGTGCCAGCAGTCCACCGACCTACCGTGGGGACGGTACTGAAGCTTTCTTT.